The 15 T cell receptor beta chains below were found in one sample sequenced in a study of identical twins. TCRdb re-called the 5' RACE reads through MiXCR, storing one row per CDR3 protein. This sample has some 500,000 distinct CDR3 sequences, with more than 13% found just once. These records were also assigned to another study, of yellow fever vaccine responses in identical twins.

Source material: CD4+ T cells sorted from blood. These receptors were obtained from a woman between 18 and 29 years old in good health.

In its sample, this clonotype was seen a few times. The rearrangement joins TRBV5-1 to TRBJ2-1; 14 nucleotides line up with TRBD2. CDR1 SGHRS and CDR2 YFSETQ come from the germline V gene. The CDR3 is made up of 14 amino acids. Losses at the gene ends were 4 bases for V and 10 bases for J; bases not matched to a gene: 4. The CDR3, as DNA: TGCGCCAGCAGCCCGGGACTAGCGGGAGTAGAGCAGTTCTTC. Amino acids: CASSPGLAGVEQFF.

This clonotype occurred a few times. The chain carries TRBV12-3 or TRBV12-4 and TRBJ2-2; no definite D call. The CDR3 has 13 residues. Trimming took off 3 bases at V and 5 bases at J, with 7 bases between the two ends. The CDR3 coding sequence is TGTGCCAGCAGTTTCCCTGATACCGGGGAGCTGTTTTTT. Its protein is CASSFPDTGELFF.

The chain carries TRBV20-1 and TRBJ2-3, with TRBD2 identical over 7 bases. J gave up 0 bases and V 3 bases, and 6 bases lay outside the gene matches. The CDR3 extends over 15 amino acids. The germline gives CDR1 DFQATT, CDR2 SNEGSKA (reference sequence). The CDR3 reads CSASLAVGSTDTQYF. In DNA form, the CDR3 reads TGCAGTGCTAGTCTAGCGGTGGGGAGCACAGATACGCAGTATTTT.

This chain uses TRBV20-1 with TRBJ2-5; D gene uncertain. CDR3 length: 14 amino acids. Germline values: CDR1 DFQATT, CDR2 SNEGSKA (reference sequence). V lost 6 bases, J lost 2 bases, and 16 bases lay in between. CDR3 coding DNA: TGCAGTGCCCCCCCTGATTCGCCACAAGAGACCCAGTACTTC. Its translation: CSAPPDSPQETQYF.

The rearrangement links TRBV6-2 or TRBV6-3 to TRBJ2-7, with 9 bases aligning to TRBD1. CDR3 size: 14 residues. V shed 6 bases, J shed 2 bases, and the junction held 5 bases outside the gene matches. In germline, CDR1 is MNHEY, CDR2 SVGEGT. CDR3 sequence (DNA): TGTGCCAGCAGGAGAGGGACAGGGCCCTACGAGCAGTACTTC. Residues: CASRRGTGPYEQYF.

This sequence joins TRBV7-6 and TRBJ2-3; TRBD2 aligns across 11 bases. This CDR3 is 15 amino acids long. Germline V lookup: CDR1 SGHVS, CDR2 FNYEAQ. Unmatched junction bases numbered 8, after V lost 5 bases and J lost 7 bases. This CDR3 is CASSDPLAGGNTQYF. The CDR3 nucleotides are TGTGCCAGCAGCGACCCCCTAGCGGGAGGTAATACGCAGTATTTT.

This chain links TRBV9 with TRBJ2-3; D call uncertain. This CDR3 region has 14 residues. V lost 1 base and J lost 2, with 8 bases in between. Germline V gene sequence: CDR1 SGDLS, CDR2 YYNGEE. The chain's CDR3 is CASSVRLLTDTQYF. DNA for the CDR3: TGTGCCAGCAGCGTACGCTTACTCACAGATACGCAGTATTTT.

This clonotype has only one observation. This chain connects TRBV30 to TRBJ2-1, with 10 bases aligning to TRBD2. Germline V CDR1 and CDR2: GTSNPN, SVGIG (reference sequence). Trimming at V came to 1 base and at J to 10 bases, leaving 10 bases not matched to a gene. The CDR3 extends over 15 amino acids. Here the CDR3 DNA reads TGTGCCTGGAGTGCAATGGGACTAGCGCACGGCGAGCAGTTCTTC. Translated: CAWSAMGLAHGEQFF.

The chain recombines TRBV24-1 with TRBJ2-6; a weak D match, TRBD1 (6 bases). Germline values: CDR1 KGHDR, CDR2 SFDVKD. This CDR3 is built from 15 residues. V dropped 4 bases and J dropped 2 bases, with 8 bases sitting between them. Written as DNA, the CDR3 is TGTGCCACCAGTGAGCCAGGGGCTGGGGCCAACGTCCTGACTTTC. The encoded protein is CATSEPGAGANVLTF.

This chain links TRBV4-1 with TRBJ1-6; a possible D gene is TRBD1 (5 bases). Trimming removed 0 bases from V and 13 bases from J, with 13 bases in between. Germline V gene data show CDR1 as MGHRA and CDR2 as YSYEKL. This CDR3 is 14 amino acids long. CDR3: CASSQETVRAPLHF. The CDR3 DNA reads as TGCGCCAGCAGCCAAGAGACAGTCCGGGCTCCCCTCCACTTT.

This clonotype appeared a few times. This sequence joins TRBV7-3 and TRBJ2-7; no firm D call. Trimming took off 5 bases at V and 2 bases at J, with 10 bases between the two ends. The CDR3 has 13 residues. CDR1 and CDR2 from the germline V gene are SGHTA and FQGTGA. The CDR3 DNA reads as TGTGCCAGCAGCGCCGGAGCCGCCTACGAGCAGTACTTC. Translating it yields CASSAGAAYEQYF.

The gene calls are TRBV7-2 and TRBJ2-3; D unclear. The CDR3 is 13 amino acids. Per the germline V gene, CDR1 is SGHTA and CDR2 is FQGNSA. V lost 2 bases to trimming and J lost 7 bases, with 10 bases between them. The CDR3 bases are TGTGCCAGCAGCTTAAAGGTCCTTTATACGCAGTATTTT. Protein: CASSLKVLYTQYF.

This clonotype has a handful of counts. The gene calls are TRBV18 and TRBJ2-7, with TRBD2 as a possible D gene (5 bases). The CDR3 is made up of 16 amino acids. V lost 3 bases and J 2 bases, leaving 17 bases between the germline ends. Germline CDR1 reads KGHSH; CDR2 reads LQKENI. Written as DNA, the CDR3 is TGTGCCAGCTCACCGAACCTATTATCGGGGACCTACGAGCAGTACTTC. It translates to CASSPNLLSGTYEQYF.

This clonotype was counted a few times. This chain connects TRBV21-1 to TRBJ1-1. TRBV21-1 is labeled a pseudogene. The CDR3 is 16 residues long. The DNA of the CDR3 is TGTGCCAGCAGCAAATGGAGAACGAGCCAGAACACTGAAGCTTTCTTT. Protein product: CASSKWRTSQNTEAFF.

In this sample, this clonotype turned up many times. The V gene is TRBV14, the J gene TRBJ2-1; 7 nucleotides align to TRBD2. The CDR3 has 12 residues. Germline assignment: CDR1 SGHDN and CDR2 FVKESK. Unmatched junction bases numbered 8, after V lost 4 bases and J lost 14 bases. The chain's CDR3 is CASSRETSYKFF. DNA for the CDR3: TGTGCCAGCAGCCGAGAGACTAGCTATAAGTTCTTC.